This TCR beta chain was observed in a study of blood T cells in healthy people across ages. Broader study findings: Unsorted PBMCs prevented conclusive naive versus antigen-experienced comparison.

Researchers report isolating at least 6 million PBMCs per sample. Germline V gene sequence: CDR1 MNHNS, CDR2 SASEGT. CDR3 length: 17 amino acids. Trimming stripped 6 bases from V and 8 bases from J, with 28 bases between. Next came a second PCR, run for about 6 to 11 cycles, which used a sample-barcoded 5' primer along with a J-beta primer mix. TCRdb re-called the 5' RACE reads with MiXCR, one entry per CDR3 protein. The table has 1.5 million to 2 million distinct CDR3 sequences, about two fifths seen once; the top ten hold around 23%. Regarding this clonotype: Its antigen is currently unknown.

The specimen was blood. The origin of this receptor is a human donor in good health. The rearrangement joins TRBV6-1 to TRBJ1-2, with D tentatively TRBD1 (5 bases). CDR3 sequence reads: CASRSRAAGRGNGGYTF. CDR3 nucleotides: TGTGCCAGCAGATCCCGAGCAGCCGGTAGGGGAAACGGGGGCTACACCTTC.